The rows below give T cell receptor beta chains drawn from one sample of a study of blood T cell repertoires in COVID-19. The protocol was immunoSEQ multiplex PCR, while the TCRdb copy is restricted to in-frame clones and leaves out a portion. The sample yields about 230,000 clones, 70% to 90% seen once. Sequenced: peripheral blood. All receptors derive from a middle-aged man with COVID-19, enrolled during active disease. The CDR3 runs from the conserved cysteine through the conserved F or W. The D gene is left open where the match is weak. Not every row has a clone size; where given, it reads once, few, many or a size class.

NA NA TRBJ2-5 TRBV7-2 CASSAGQGYQETQYF TGTGCCAGCAGCGCCGGGCAGGGGTACCAAGAGACCCAGTACTTC
NA NA TRBJ2-7 TRBV20-1 CSAAYEQYF TGCAGTGCAGCGTACGAGCAGTACTTC
NA TRBD1 TRBJ2-2 TRBV5-4 CASRVGQGNTGELFF TGTGCCAGCAGGGTGGGACAGGGCAACACCGGGGAGCTGTTTTTT
NA NA TRBJ2-1 TRBV28 CASRPQGNQLGGYEQFF TGTGCCAGCAGACCACAGGGTAATCAGCTTGGTGGGTATGAGCAGTTCTTC
NA TRBD2 TRBJ2-1 TRBV29-1 CSVEHPGGYSYNEQFF TGCAGCGTTGAGCACCCGGGGGGGTACTCCTACAATGAGCAGTTCTTC
NA TRBD1 TRBJ1-1 TRBV5-3 CARSLVLGQVFVGSENTEAFF TGTGCCAGAAGCTTGGTTTTGGGACAGGTGTTCGTAGGGAGTGAGAACACTGAAGCTTTCTTT
few NA TRBJ1-6 TRBV5-4 CASSPGQLNSPLHF TGTGCCAGCAGCCCCGGACAGCTTAATTCACCCCTCCACTTT
few TRBD2 TRBJ2-1 TRBV7-8 CASRSSDSSEGGPYNEQFF TGTGCCAGCAGGTCATCCGACTCTAGCGAGGGAGGGCCCTACAATGAGCAGTTCTTC
NA NA TRBJ2-7 TRBV5-1 CASSGRDEQYF TGCGCCAGCAGCGGCAGGGACGAGCAGTACTTC
NA NA TRBJ1-2 TRBV12-3/TRBV12-4 CASSPLGYGYTF TGTGCCAGCAGCCCACTTGGCTATGGCTACACCTTC
NA TRBD1 TRBJ1-2 TRBV27 CASSRTGDYGYTF TGTGCCAGCAGCCGGACAGGAGACTATGGCTACACCTTC
NA TRBD2 TRBJ2-5 TRBV10-1 CASSGLAGVSETQYF TGCGCCAGCAGCGGACTAGCGGGGGTTTCGGAGACCCAGTACTTC
NA TRBD2 TRBJ2-3 TRBV13 CASSQKLAGSTDTQYF TGTGCCAGCAGCCAAAAACTAGCGGGTAGCACAGATACGCAGTATTTT
once TRBD1 TRBJ1-1 TRBV6-2/TRBV6-3 CASSPPTGGAANTEAFF TGTGCCAGCAGCCCCCCCACAGGGGGCGCCGCGAACACTGAAGCTTTCTTT
NA TRBD2 TRBJ2-1 TRBV2 CASSVGTSGYNEQFF TGTGCCAGCAGTGTCGGGACTAGCGGATACAATGAGCAGTTCTTC
NA TRBD1 TRBJ2-7 TRBV16 CASSQKTGSSYEQYF TGTGCCAGCAGCCAAAAGACAGGGTCCTCCTACGAGCAGTACTTC
NA TRBD1 TRBJ1-1 TRBV11-2 CASSLAGTGLVGAEAFF TGTGCCAGCAGCTTAGCAGGGACAGGCCTCGTTGGGGCTGAAGCTTTCTTT
NA TRBD1 TRBJ2-3 TRBV19 CASSTKGDRWPDTQYF TGTGCCAGTAGTACCAAGGGGGACAGGTGGCCGGATACGCAGTATTTT
NA TRBD1 TRBJ2-7 TRBV29-1 CSVGGQSITYEQYF TGCAGCGTTGGGGGACAGTCGATAACCTACGAGCAGTACTTC
NA NA TRBJ2-1 TRBV7-2 CASSLAGSGGLGGNEQFF TGTGCCAGCAGCTTAGCCGGATCAGGGGGACTAGGGGGCAATGAGCAGTTCTTC